The 28 T cell receptor beta chains below all came from one sample that was sequenced in a study of molecular identifiers for immune sequencing clone quantification (dated 2018 in TCRdb). Receptors were amplified or captured by PCR. Reads for this sample came from an Illumina HiSeq 4000. The raw public reads went through TCRdb reprocessing: fastp at Q25, MiXCR clone calling, in-frame beta chains kept. Every distinct CDR3 protein forms one entry, paired with its most common genes and DNA. The sample yields over 600,000 distinct CDR3 sequences; just under 20% were counted once. Roughly 0.9% of the sample goes to the ten largest clones. The sample consisted of naive CD8+ T cells from blood, with Jurkat cell RNA spiked in. Per the publication, the cell subset or site label means: FACS-sorted CD8+CD4-CCR7+CD45RA+ naive T cells. These receptors came from a human donor in good health. Some libraries in this study had Jurkat cell RNA spiked in.

The V and J genes are TRBV6-2 or TRBV6-3 and TRBJ2-7, with D uncertain. CDR3 size: 13 residues. Trimming cost V 5 bases and J 4 bases, with 12 bases left between them. Germline V lookup: CDR1 MNHEY, CDR2 SVGEGT. CDR3 DNA: TGTGCCAGCAGTGACGGCTACCTATACGAGCAGTACTTC. It translates to CASSDGYLYEQYF.

The rearrangement uses TRBV4-3 and TRBJ2-7; D is unclear. The CDR3 totals 15 residues. CDR1 LGHNA and CDR2 YSLEER come from the germline V gene. The germline V and J ends were trimmed by 0 bases and 2 bases, with 11 bases remaining between them. Written as DNA, the CDR3 is TGCGCCAGCAGCCAAGATTTGAGTTCCCCCTACGAGCAGTACTTC. Protein product: CASSQDLSSPYEQYF.

This clonotype was detected once. This may come from a read error, since a much larger clone is one base off. The V and J genes are TRBV6-2 or TRBV6-3 and TRBJ2-3, with 7 positions matching TRBD1. Germline loops: CDR1 MNHEY, CDR2 SVGEGT. There are 15 residues in the CDR3. The CDR3 coding sequence is TGTGCCAGCGGTTACTACGGACAGGGCACAGATACGCAGTATTTT. Protein: CASGYYGQGTDTQYF.

This clonotype was recorded at least ten times. V is TRBV29-1 and J is TRBJ2-7; D is unclear. With 5 bases removed from V and 7 bases from J, the gap between germline ends came to 18 bases. CDR1 and CDR2 (germline): SQVTM, ANQGSEA. The CDR3 runs to 13 residues. The CDR3 sequence: CSVNFGPPPEQYF. The CDR3 DNA is TGCAGCGTTAATTTCGGACCTCCTCCAGAGCAGTACTTC.

This chain connects TRBV12-3 or TRBV12-4 to TRBJ2-1; 9 bases agree with TRBD2. The CDR3 contains 16 residues. Trimming cost V 4 bases and J 3 bases; bases outside gene matches: 7. The CDR3 loop reads CASSSFGLAIYNEQFF. In DNA form, the CDR3 reads TGTGCCAGCAGTTCATTCGGACTAGCGATCTACAATGAGCAGTTCTTC.

This sequence joins TRBV27 and TRBJ2-7; 9 bases align to TRBD2. The CDR3 loop spans 15 amino acids. The V gene's germline CDR1 is MNHEY and CDR2 SMNVEV (reference sequence). V shed 5 bases, J shed 0 bases, and the junction held 5 bases outside the gene matches. This CDR3 is CASSLSGGSSYEQYF. As DNA, the CDR3 is TGTGCCAGCAGTCTTAGCGGGGGTAGCTCCTACGAGCAGTACTTC.

This clonotype was detected ten times or more. The chain combines TRBV7-6 with TRBJ2-3, with TRBD2 as a possible D gene (6 bases). Trimming cost V 3 bases and J 3 bases, with 19 bases left between them. The CDR3 loop spans 17 amino acids. Per the germline V gene, CDR1 is SGHVS and CDR2 is FNYEAQ. Written as DNA, the CDR3 is TGTGCCAGCAGCTTTAATACCCGCGGGGCAGAAACAGATACGCAGTATTTT. Amino acids: CASSFNTRGAETDTQYF. Using reference TRBV7-6 and TRBJ2-3 for the parts outside the CDR3, the full variable domain is GAGVSQSPRYKVTKRGQDVALRCDPISGHVSLYWYRQALGQGPEFLTYFNYEAQQDKSGLPNDRFSAERPEGSISTLTIQRTEQRDSAMYRCASSFNTRGAETDTQYFGPGTRLTVL.

With regard to this clonotype: A much larger clone differs from this one at a single base, so this may be a read error. As the CDR3 is not closed by the conserved phenylalanine or tryptophan, this likely results from a read error. The chain recombines TRBV6-2 or TRBV6-3 with TRBJ2-1; unclear D gene. The germline V gene has CDR1 MNHEY and CDR2 SVGEGT. CDR3 size: 16 residues. Trimming shortened V by 0 bases and J by 0 bases, and 9 bases separated the two germline ends. For the CDR3, the DNA is TGTGCCAGCAGTTACTCTACAGTCAGCTCCTACAATGAGCAGTTCTCC. It translates to CASSYSTVSSYNEQFS.

This clonotype was observed a few times. V and J are TRBV5-1 and TRBJ2-1; no reliable D call. The CDR3 length is 16 residues. Germline CDR1 SGHRS, CDR2 YFSETQ. Trimming removed 3 bases from V and 4 bases from J, with 17 bases in between. The DNA for the CDR3 is TGCGCCAGCAGCTCGAGGACCGACCTCAAGTACAATGAGCAGTTCTTC. It specifies CASSSRTDLKYNEQFF.

Many counts were recorded for this clonotype. The chain recombines TRBV28 with TRBJ1-1; D gene ambiguous. The V end was cut by 10 bases, the J end by 1 base, with 10 bases between. Germline V gives CDR1 MDHEN, CDR2 SYDVKM. This CDR3 has 12 residues. In DNA, the CDR3 is TGTGCCATCCAGGAGGGGAACACTGAAGCTTTCTTT. Protein: CAIQEGNTEAFF.

This clonotype was seen ten or more times. V usage is TRBV4-1 and J usage is TRBJ1-5, with TRBD1 matching over 9 bases. CDR3 length: 14 amino acids. V was pared by 3 bases and J by 4 bases, with 1 base of the junction left unmatched. Germline assignment: CDR1 MGHRA and CDR2 YSYEKL. The CDR3 region has the DNA TGCGCCAGCAGCCATGGACAGGGGAATCAGCCCCAGCATTTT. This sequence encodes CASSHGQGNQPQHF.

There are many counts of this clonotype. V is TRBV7-9 and J is TRBJ2-7; D tentatively fits TRBD1 or TRBD2 (5 bases each). The germline gives CDR1 SEHNR, CDR2 FQNEAQ (reference sequence). V lost 3 bases and J lost 2, with 14 bases in between. The CDR3 is made up of 15 amino acids. The DNA of the CDR3 is TGTGCCAGCAGCTTTGGCTCCGGGACGGCCTACGAGCAGTACTTC. Residues: CASSFGSGTAYEQYF.

Details on this clonotype: With a much larger clone just one base away, this may be a read error. J is TRBJ2-1 and V is TRBV15; perhaps D is TRBD1 or TRBD2 (5 bases each). This CDR3 region has 12 residues. Per germline, CDR1 LNHNV and CDR2 YYDKDF (reference sequence). The CDR3, as DNA: TGTGCCACCAGCGATAGCATCAGGGAGCAGTCCTTC. It codes for CATSDSIREQSF.

The chain has TRBV6-1 and TRBJ2-7; the D is unclear. This CDR3 is 13 amino acids long. Germline V gene data show CDR1 as MNHNS and CDR2 as SASEGT. The V gene lost 8 bases and the J gene lost 2 bases, with 13 bases spanning the gap. The CDR3: CASREDGAYEQYF. In DNA form, the CDR3 reads TGTGCCAGCCGAGAGGACGGAGCCTACGAGCAGTACTTC.

A note on this clonotype: This may arise from a read error, as a much more abundant clone is one base away. This chain joins TRBV27 and TRBJ2-7; tentatively, D is TRBD2 (5 bases). From germline, CDR1 is MNHEY and CDR2 SMNVEV (reference sequence). V was trimmed by 8 bases and J by 2 bases, leaving 10 bases between them. The CDR3 totals 12 residues. The CDR3 protein is CASSDFTYEQYF. In nucleotides, the CDR3 is TGTGCCAGCTCGGACTTCACCTACGAGCAGTACTTC.

Concerning this clonotype itself: Possible read error: a much larger clone is one base away. The chain couples TRBV7-6 to TRBJ2-7, with a possible D match to TRBD2 (5 bases). CDR1 and CDR2 (germline): SGHVS, FNYEAQ. V lost 5 bases, J lost 4 bases, and 12 bases lay in between. CDR3 length: 13 residues. In DNA form, the CDR3 reads TGTGCCAGCAGCCACACCGAGGGTTACGAGCAGTACTTC. Its protein product is CASSHTEGYEQYF.

This clonotype showed up many times. V gene TRBV6-2 or TRBV6-3 combines with J gene TRBJ2-7; possible D gene TRBD1, 6 bases. V lost 4 bases to trimming and J lost 1 base, with 8 bases between them. The length of the CDR3 is 13 residues. CDR1 and CDR2 (germline): MNHEY, SVGEGT. The CDR3 DNA sequence: TGTGCCAGCAGTTTGGGACATTCCTACGAGCAGTACTTC. Amino acid sequence: CASSLGHSYEQYF.

In its sample, this clonotype was seen a few times. The chain recombines TRBV5-6 with TRBJ2-7; the D is unclear. The CDR3 consists of 13 residues. V was pared by 0 bases and J by 5 bases, with 9 bases between. The germline V gene has CDR1 SGHDT and CDR2 YYEEEE. DNA of the CDR3: TGTGCCAGCAGCTTGGTCCAGAGCCACGAGCAGTACTTC. Translating gives CASSLVQSHEQYF. The complete variable domain, with remaining parts taken from reference TRBV5-6 and TRBJ2-7, reads DAGVTQSPTHLIKTRGQQVTLRCSPKSGHDTVSWYQQALGQGPQFIFQYYEEEERQRGNFPDRFSGHQFPNYSSELNVNALLLGDSALYLCASSLVQSHEQYFGPGTRLTVT.

This clonotype was detected ten times or more. The chain joins TRBV5-8 to TRBJ2-7; D perhaps matches TRBD1 (5 bases). Germline loops: CDR1 SGHTS, CDR2 YDEGEE. Trimming pared 4 bases from V and 2 bases from J, leaving 22 bases between. This CDR3 is built from 17 residues. The CDR3 is CASSPSTVPFGAYEQYF. Written as DNA, the CDR3 is TGTGCCAGCAGCCCCTCGACAGTGCCCTTTGGGGCCTACGAGCAGTACTTC.

There are many counts of this clonotype. For the CDR3, the DNA is TGTGCCAGCAGTTTATTCCCCTACGACCAAGAGACCCAGTACTTC. Its protein is CASSLFPYDQETQYF. The chain recombines TRBV27 with TRBJ2-5; D uncertain. V lost 1 base and J lost 0, with 9 bases in between. This CDR3 contains 15 residues. Germline-derived CDR1 and CDR2 are MNHEY and SMNVEV (reference sequence).

The genes are TRBV13 and TRBJ2-2; the D is unclear. Trimming pared 5 bases from V and 3 bases from J, leaving 13 bases between. The length of the CDR3 is 15 residues. From germline, CDR1 is PRHDT and CDR2 FYEKMQ (reference sequence). This CDR3 is CASSISWADTGELFF. In DNA form, the CDR3 reads TGTGCCAGCAGCATTAGCTGGGCGGACACCGGGGAGCTGTTTTTT.

The table lists this clonotype with a few counts. The rearrangement links TRBV28 to TRBJ2-2, with 10 bases that match TRBD1. V lost 6 bases to trimming and J lost 3 bases; unmatched junction nucleotides: 7. Germline V CDR1 and CDR2: MDHEN, SYDVKM. This CDR3 region has 16 residues. The CDR3 here is CASRTDRGSYTGELFF. The CDR3 nucleotides read TGTGCCAGCAGGACGGACAGGGGGTCCTACACCGGGGAGCTGTTTTTT.

Regarding this clonotype: At one boundary the junction diverges from the germline segment, which might be a read error. The chain couples TRBV19 to TRBJ2-2; 7 bases fit TRBD1. The CDR3 totals 14 residues. From germline, CDR1 is LNHDA and CDR2 SQIVND (reference sequence). CDR3 sequence reads: CASSRVEGAGELLF. The CDR3 nucleotides are TGTGCCAGTAGTCGAGTCGAGGGGGCCGGGGAGCTGCTTTTT.

Note on this clonotype: A clone one base away is much larger, so this may be a read error. The genes are TRBV11-2 and TRBJ2-1; D is uncertain. The germline CDR1 and CDR2 sequences are SGHAT and FQNNGV. The CDR3 has 10 residues. V lost 5 bases to trimming and J lost 8 bases, with 4 bases between them. The CDR3 protein is CASSHDEQFF. The CDR3 coding sequence is TGTGCCAGCAGCCACGATGAGCAGTTCTTC.

In the case of this clonotype: With a much larger clone just one base away, this may be a read error. The genes are TRBV6-1 and TRBJ2-5; tentatively, D is TRBD2 (5 bases). The CDR3 is 11 residues long. The germline V gene encodes CDR1 MNHNS and CDR2 SASEGT. The CDR3 here is CASSGEPYTDF. In DNA, the CDR3 is TGTGCCAGCAGTGGGGAGCCCTATACGGACTTC.

This clonotype was seen repeatedly, ten times or more. The V and J genes are TRBV12-3 or TRBV12-4 and TRBJ2-3, with D perhaps matching TRBD1 (6 bases). Trimming shortened V by 6 bases and J by 2 bases, and 15 bases separated the two germline ends. This CDR3 is 15 amino acids long. CDR3 sequence: CASRGNRDDTDTQYF. In DNA form, the CDR3 reads TGTGCCAGCAGGGGGAACAGGGACGACACAGATACGCAGTATTTT.

This clonotype was recorded a few times. The chain is built from TRBV12-5 and TRBJ1-1; D not certain. There are 15 residues in the CDR3. The V gene's germline CDR1 is LGHNT and CDR2 FRNRAP. Trimming removed 2 bases at V and 1 base at J, with 11 bases between. The CDR3 coding sequence is TGTGCTAGTGGTTTGAGTGGCTTTGGGAACACTGAAGCTTTCTTT. As protein: CASGLSGFGNTEAFF.

This clonotype was detected many times. The chain joins TRBV4-3 to TRBJ2-7; 9 bases line up with TRBD1. V dropped 1 base and J dropped 4; count of bases not matched to a gene: 11. The CDR3 totals 17 residues. Germline CDR1 reads LGHNA; CDR2 reads YSLEER. Here the CDR3 reads CASSQGGPGQGSYEQYF. The CDR3, as DNA: TGCGCCAGCAGCCAAGGAGGTCCGGGACAGGGTTCGTACGAGCAGTACTTC.